This T cell receptor (beta chain) was documented in a study of HIV-infected children after antiretroviral therapy interruption. At the level of the study: Children were on planned treatment interruption or continuous treatment. Interruption-arm samples span weeks 0, 12, interruption end (24 or 48), and about 3 years post-study.

A 3' RACE protocol on RNA, with unique molecular identifiers, produced the TCR library. TCRdb reprocessed the 3' RACE reads via MiXCR and lists one record per CDR3 protein. The profile covers more than 40,000 distinct CDR3 sequences, with around 4.5% appearing a single time and 0.6% to 0.85% taken by the ten largest. CDR1 and CDR2 from the germline V gene are KGHDR and SFDVKD. The CDR3 runs 13 residues. The V end lost 1 base, the J end lost 1 base, and 3 bases lay between the germline ends. The treatment: PENTA 11 planned treatment interruption arm or continuous ART arm. Only samples with at least 5 million viable PBMCs qualified. Findings and caveats of the study: Naive CD4+ Gini coefficient rose by interruption end, suggesting clonal expansion.

This clonotype has a count of ten or more. The antigen is not known. J is TRBJ1-1 and V is TRBV24-1; D not resolved. This clonotype was obtained from a pool of human donors with HIV. Sample: CD45RA+ CD4+ T cells from PBMCs, pooled from several time points, taken from a donor given antiretroviral therapy, either interrupted or continuous. Subset: naive CD4+ CD45RA+ CD45RO- T cells. The DNA of the CDR3 is TGTGCCACCAGTGATTTTGGGAACACTGAAGCTTTCTTT. Protein product: CATSDFGNTEAFF.